This TCR beta chain was sequenced in a study of T cell responses to AZD1222 COVID-19 vaccine. Trimming at V came to 3 bases and at J to 6 bases, leaving 4 bases not matched to a gene. CDR3 length: 15 residues. CDR1 and CDR2 from the germline V gene are KGHDR and SFDVKD. Study conclusions and caveats: Donors were chiefly white British, with a greater number of females, and clonal diversity was perhaps underestimated. Spike-specific TCR breadth rose after two AZD1222 doses, and depth rose as well. Nearly half of unique spike-specific TCRs reportedly avoided B.1.351 and B.1.1.7 mutated regions.

The protocol was immunoSEQ multiplex PCR, while the TCRdb copy is restricted to in-frame clones and leaves out a portion. The sample holds roughly 150,000 clones, 91% seen once. Concerning this clone: Its antigen is currently unknown.

This specimen consisted of peripheral blood, obtained 28 days after the second AZD1222 dose. The sequence derives from an adult who received the AZD1222 COVID-19 vaccine. This chain joins TRBV24-1 and TRBJ2-4; 10 nucleotides agree with TRBD1. The CDR3 DNA sequence: TGTGCCACCAGTGATCCTAGGACAGGGGGAAACATTCAGTACTTC. This codes for CATSDPRTGGNIQYF.